This TCR beta chain emerged from a study of blood T cells in healthy people across ages. Turning to the study itself: About one barcoded beta molecule was captured per two T cells (by template switching). Findings and caveats of the study: It was the long-lived donors that had more naive CD4+ cells and higher diversity than aged donors. Expanded clonotype shifts may have been confounded, as the donors had an unknown CMV status. Diversity was estimated from one million T cells, and these estimates were considered underestimates.

The V segment lost 4 bases and the J segment 4 bases; nucleotides outside the gene matches: 5. Looked up from germline, CDR1 is SGHRS and CDR2 is YFSETQ. CDR3 length: 14 residues. Using a J-beta primer mix together with a sample-barcoded 5' primer, a second PCR was run for about 6 to 12 cycles. TCRdb recomputed calls from the 5' RACE reads with MiXCR, one row per CDR3 protein. This sample has some 1.4 million distinct CDR3 sequences, with around two fifths found just once. On this clonotype itself: As yet, its antigen is unknown.

The J gene is TRBJ2-3, the V gene TRBV5-1; 8 bases map to TRBD1. The sequence was collected from a woman younger than 30 in good health. The source material was blood. CDR3 bases: TGCGCCAGCAGCCCGGGACAGGACGCAGATACGCAGTATTTT. Translated, it gives CASSPGQDADTQYF. The whole variable domain, filled in from reference TRBV5-1 and TRBJ2-3, reads KAGVTQTPRYLIKTRGQQVTLSCSPISGHRSVSWYQQTPGQGLQFLFEYFSETQRNKGNFPGRFSGRQFSNSRSEMNVSTLELGDSALYLCASSPGQDADTQYFGPGTRLTVL.